The clone carrying this T cell receptor (beta chain) was counted a single time. Germline V gives CDR1 MNHEY, CDR2 SMNVEV (reference sequence). This CDR3 is built from 17 residues. V lost 0 bases and J 4 bases, leaving 13 bases between the germline ends. This record belongs to a study of blood T cell repertoires in COVID-19. Measured with immunoSEQ multiplex PCR; TCRdb has only the in-frame clones, and not every one. In the table there are roughly 180,000 clones, 79% of which are singletons. The J gene is TRBJ1-6, the V gene TRBV27; TRBD1 might be the D (5 bases). The receptor's source is a woman aged 60-70 years with COVID-19, enrolled during active disease. The sample taken for sequencing was peripheral blood. The CDR3 DNA reads as TGTGCCAGCAGTTTATCGCGGGGGGACCTTTATAATTCACCCCTCCACTTT. It is translated as CASSLSRGDLYNSPLHF.